One sample yielded the 16 T cell receptor beta chains listed below, sequenced in a study of blood T cell repertoires in COVID-19. The repertoire was sequenced with immunoSEQ multiplex PCR; TCRdb's copy has only in-frame clones and lacks some. The sample carries approximately 290,000 clones, approximately 85% recorded once. The material sequenced was peripheral blood. The receptors originated from a human donor with COVID-19, enrolled during active disease. The donor label of this sample is uncertain.

This chain links TRBV19 with TRBJ2-1; D may be TRBD2 (6 bases). The ends were cut back, 4 bases at V and 0 bases at J, with 13 bases in the middle. CDR3 length: 16 amino acids. Germline V gives CDR1 LNHDA, CDR2 SQIVND (reference sequence). CDR3 coding DNA: TGTGCCAGTAGTACCCGGGAGACCTCCTCCTACAATGAGCAGTTCTTC. Encoded protein: CASSTRETSSYNEQFF.

The genes are TRBV5-6 and TRBJ1-5; TRBD1 matches at 7 bases. Per germline, CDR1 SGHDT and CDR2 YYEEEE. J gave up 1 base and V 2 bases, and 6 bases lay outside the gene matches. The CDR3 has 16 residues. CDR3 DNA: TGTGCCAGCAGCTTTTTTCAGGGGGTGAGCAATCAGCCCCAGCATTTT. It translates to CASSFFQGVSNQPQHF.

The chain couples TRBV3-1 (or the pseudogene TRBV3-2) to TRBJ2-7; TRBD1 matches at 7 bases. J was trimmed by 11 bases and V by 6 bases; bases with no gene match: 7. Per germline, CDR1 LGHDT and CDR2 YNNKEL (reference sequence). This CDR3 spans 11 amino acids. In DNA form, the CDR3 reads TGTGCCAGCAGTCTAGGGACAGAGAAGTACTTC. This sequence encodes CASSLGTEKYF.

This chain links TRBV7-2 with TRBJ1-1; 9 bases agree with TRBD1. The CDR3 totals 13 residues. The V segment lost 5 bases and the J segment 10 bases; nucleotides outside the gene matches: 8. Per germline, CDR1 SGHTA and CDR2 FQGNSA. The CDR3 here is CASSGQGSARAFF. The CDR3 bases are TGTGCCAGCAGCGGACAGGGGTCGGCTCGAGCTTTCTTT.

The V call is TRBV5-4, the J call TRBJ2-4, with D possibly being TRBD1 (5 bases). The CDR3 is 15 residues long. Trimming took 3 bases from V and 6 from J, leaving 16 bases between them. The germline V gene has CDR1 SGHNT and CDR2 YYREEE (reference sequence). CDR3 DNA sequence: TGTGCCAGCAGCTATCCAGGGTTGGGCGGAAACATTCAGTACTTC. Translating gives CASSYPGLGGNIQYF. The full variable domain, completed using reference TRBV5-4 and TRBJ2-4, is ETGVTQSPTHLIKTRGQQVTLRCSSQSGHNTVSWYQQALGQGPQFIFQYYREEENGRGNFPPRFSGLQFPNYSSELNVNALELDDSALYLCASSYPGLGGNIQYFGAGTRLSVL.

This clone was counted once. Other DNA sequences from this sample encode an identical CDR3 as well. CDR3: CASSPRVGNQPQHF. Written as DNA, the CDR3 is TGTGCCAGTAGTCCCCGGGTCGGCAATCAGCCCCAGCATTTT. This chain uses TRBV19 with TRBJ1-5; D unresolved. Germline values: CDR1 LNHDA, CDR2 SQIVND (reference sequence). CDR3 length: 14 amino acids. V dropped 5 bases and J dropped 2 bases, with 10 bases sitting between them.

The V and J genes are TRBV28 and TRBJ1-4, with 9 bases fitting TRBD1. The length of the CDR3 is 14 residues. Germline V gene data show CDR1 as MDHEN and CDR2 as SYDVKM. The V segment lost 6 bases and the J segment 9 bases; nucleotides outside the gene matches: 8. CDR3 loop: CASSSGTGNKKLFF. Written as DNA, the CDR3 is TGTGCCAGCAGCTCCGGGACAGGGAATAAAAAACTGTTTTTT.

The CDR3 coding sequence is TGCAGTGCTAGTTCGGGGGTGACTAACGAGCAGTACTTC. It yields the protein CSASSGVTNEQYF. This chain links TRBV20-1 with TRBJ2-7; D is possibly TRBD2 (6 bases). Trimming took off 3 bases at V and 5 bases at J, with 14 bases between the two ends. The CDR3 spans 13 residues. The germline V gene has CDR1 DFQATT and CDR2 SNEGSKA (reference sequence).

The CDR3 sequence: CASSQDASGWETQYF. The CDR3 DNA reads as TGCGCCAGCAGCCAAGATGCCTCCGGGTGGGAGACCCAGTACTTC. The chain couples TRBV4-3 to TRBJ2-5; D unclear. Germline loops: CDR1 LGHNA, CDR2 YSLEER. With 0 bases removed from V and 5 bases from J, the gap between germline ends came to 13 bases. The CDR3 sequence is 15 residues long.

V gene TRBV7-2 combines with J gene TRBJ1-2; D call uncertain. V was cut by 5 bases and J by 0 bases, with 10 bases left in between. Germline CDR1 and CDR2: SGHTA and FQGNSA. The CDR3 loop spans 14 amino acids. CDR3: CASSPAGPNYGYTF. The CDR3 region has the DNA TGTGCCAGCAGCCCAGCGGGCCCTAACTATGGCTACACCTTC.

This sequence joins TRBV3-1 (or the pseudogene TRBV3-2) and TRBJ1-1; 9 bases match TRBD1. The CDR3 spans 16 residues. Germline V gene lookup returns CDR1 LGHDT and CDR2 YNNKEL (reference sequence). The J segment lost 7 bases and the V segment lost 0 bases, leaving 9 bases of the junction unmatched. The CDR3 DNA is TGTGCCAGCAGCCAAGATGTGGCGACAGGGGGGCATGAAGCTTTCTTT. Its protein is CASSQDVATGGHEAFF.

The chain has TRBV6-4 and TRBJ2-4; TRBD1 matches 10 bases. CDR3 length: 16 residues. The germline V gene has CDR1 MRHNA and CDR2 SNTAGT. Trimming removed 0 bases from V and 5 bases from J; junction bases left unmatched: 4. CDR3 nucleotide sequence: TGTGCCAGCAGTGACTCAGGGGGGACAGGGGAAAACATTCAGTACTTC. Its translation is CASSDSGGTGENIQYF.

The CDR3 DNA reads TGTGCCAGCAGTTTAAGGGGCGACCTGAACACCGGGGAGCTGTTTTTT. Translating gives CASSLRGDLNTGELFF. The rearrangement joins TRBV27 to TRBJ2-2; D might be TRBD1 (5 bases). The CDR3 is 16 residues long. Trimming took off 2 bases at V and 1 base at J, with 11 bases between the two ends. Per germline, CDR1 MNHEY and CDR2 SMNVEV (reference sequence).

V is TRBV11-2 and J is TRBJ1-2; TRBD1 is a possible D gene (6 bases). The germline CDR1 and CDR2 sequences are SGHAT and FQNNGV. This CDR3 has 14 amino acids. The ends were cut back, 1 base at V and 7 bases at J, with 13 bases in the middle. The CDR3 here is CASSLADSRLGYTF. CDR3 bases: TGTGCCAGCAGCTTAGCGGACAGCCGGCTTGGCTACACCTTC.

The chain couples TRBV27 to TRBJ2-3; D perhaps matches TRBD1 (6 bases). Trimming stripped 3 bases from V and 1 base from J, with 14 bases between. Germline V CDR1 and CDR2: MNHEY, SMNVEV (reference sequence). The CDR3 is 16 amino acids. The CDR3, as DNA: TGTGCCAGCAGTTTCGTTCAGGGGATAGGCACAGATACGCAGTATTTT. It codes for CASSFVQGIGTDTQYF.

The chain has TRBV6-5 and TRBJ1-3, with D maybe TRBD1 (6 bases). Germline V gives CDR1 MNHEY, CDR2 SVGAGI. The CDR3 consists of 15 residues. Trimming cost V 8 bases and J 0 bases, with 14 bases left between them. CDR3 loop: CASSTGGPSGNTIYF. In DNA form, the CDR3 reads TGTGCCAGCTCGACGGGGGGGCCCTCTGGAAACACCATATATTTT.